These 22 T cell receptor beta chains were all obtained from the same sample, sequenced in a study of OX40 agonist ivuxolimab in advanced cancers. Sequencing was performed with immunoSEQ multiplex PCR; in TCRdb, only in-frame clones are kept and a portion is missing. This sample has about 80,000 clones, with 90% to 95% found just once. The sample consisted of CD4+ or CD8+ T cells sorted from blood, taken in a trial of the OX40 agonist ivuxolimab. The receptors were gathered from an adult with an advanced solid tumor such as melanoma, head and neck, liver or kidney cancer.

The chain combines TRBV19 with TRBJ2-7; the D is unclear. The CDR3 sequence is 14 residues long. V was pared by 5 bases and J by 0 bases, with 11 bases between. Germline assignment: CDR1 LNHDA and CDR2 SQIVND (reference sequence). CDR3 sequence (DNA): TGTGCCAGTAGTTCCCAAGAGAGCTCCTACGAGCAGTACTTC. Protein: CASSSQESSYEQYF.

The V and J genes are TRBV7-3 and TRBJ2-7, with 9 nucleotides matching TRBD1. J lost 6 bases, V lost 5 bases, and 5 bases had no gene match. There are 13 residues in the CDR3. The germline V gene has CDR1 SGHTA and CDR2 FQGTGA. The CDR3 loop is CASSEGQGFEQYF. The CDR3, as DNA: TGTGCCAGCAGCGAGGGACAGGGATTCGAGCAGTACTTC.

The CDR3 DNA sequence: TGTGCCACCAGCCCCGAAAGGGGCAGGGGGAGAGAAAAACTGTTTTTT. Protein sequence: CATSPERGRGREKLFF. The V gene is TRBV15, the J gene TRBJ1-4; 7 bases map to TRBD1. Germline lookup yields CDR1 LNHNV and CDR2 YYDKDF (reference sequence). The CDR3 is made up of 16 amino acids. V lost 5 bases to trimming and J lost 8 bases; unmatched junction nucleotides: 14.

Only one count was recorded for this clone. The chain joins TRBV28 to TRBJ1-2, with 8 bases identical to TRBD1. The ends lost 6 bases at V and 4 bases at J; junction bases unmatched: 10. Germline CDR1 MDHEN, CDR2 SYDVKM. This CDR3 is built from 15 residues. CDR3 in amino acids: CASSHHVQGVYGYTF. CDR3 DNA sequence: TGTGCCAGCAGCCACCATGTACAGGGGGTCTATGGCTACACCTTC.

V usage is TRBV28 and J usage is TRBJ2-7; TRBD1 aligns across 7 bases. The V and J ends lost 5 bases and 3 bases, in that order; junction bases with no gene match: 7. CDR1 and CDR2 from the germline V gene are MDHEN and SYDVKM. The CDR3 is 14 amino acids. CDR3 residues: CASSGRQGHYEQYF. The CDR3, as DNA: TGTGCCAGCAGTGGGAGACAGGGCCACTACGAGCAGTACTTC.

This chain joins TRBV18 and TRBJ2-5; no definite D call. CDR1 and CDR2 (germline): KGHSH, LQKENI. Trimming took 0 bases from V and 5 from J, leaving 10 bases between them. The CDR3 runs to 14 residues. The CDR3 DNA is TGTGCCAGCTCACCACCGGCGCAGGCGGAGACCCAGTACTTC. Its translation: CASSPPAQAETQYF.

V gene TRBV4-3 combines with J gene TRBJ2-2; D is ambiguous. The CDR3 contains 14 residues. The germline V gene encodes CDR1 LGHNA and CDR2 YSLEER. The ends were cut back, 0 bases at V and 4 bases at J, with 6 bases in the middle. The CDR3 nucleotides read TGCGCCAGCAGCCAAGAATATGGCACCGGGGAGCTGTTTTTT. This translates into CASSQEYGTGELFF.

The chain carries TRBV30 and TRBJ2-7; the match to TRBD2 covers 11 bases. Losses at the gene ends were 3 bases for V and 4 bases for J; bases not matched to a gene: 5. Germline V lookup: CDR1 GTSNPN, CDR2 SVGIG (reference sequence). CDR3 length: 14 residues. The CDR3 region is CAWRLAGAHYEQYF. Here the CDR3 DNA reads TGTGCCTGGAGACTAGCGGGAGCCCATTACGAGCAGTACTTC.

This chain joins TRBV4-1 and TRBJ2-2; 13 bases line up with TRBD2. The germline V gene encodes CDR1 MGHRA and CDR2 YSYEKL. The junction had 7 bases not matched to a gene; V was cut back by 4 bases and J by 2 bases. CDR3 length equals 18 residues. CDR3: CASSPRTSGGFNTGELFF. The DNA for the CDR3 is TGCGCCAGCAGCCCCCGGACTAGCGGGGGCTTTAACACCGGGGAGCTGTTTTTT.

The chain carries TRBV6-5 and TRBJ2-2; D gene unclear. CDR1 and CDR2 (germline): MNHEY, SVGAGI. The V end was cut by 6 bases, the J end by 2 bases, with 13 bases between. The CDR3 length is 15 residues. The CDR3 DNA reads TGTGCCAGCAGCCATCCCGGATTTAACACCGGGGAGCTGTTTTTT. Its translation is CASSHPGFNTGELFF.

The V call is TRBV27, the J call TRBJ2-3; 11 bases are a match to TRBD2. Germline lookup yields CDR1 MNHEY and CDR2 SMNVEV (reference sequence). The J segment lost 0 bases and the V segment lost 5 bases, leaving 7 bases of the junction unmatched. The CDR3 length is 17 residues. CDR3 sequence: CASSQTGLAVSTDTQYF. The CDR3 DNA reads TGTGCCAGCAGTCAAACGGGACTAGCGGTGAGCACAGATACGCAGTATTTT.

The V and J genes are TRBV14 and TRBJ2-1, with TRBD2 identical over 10 bases. Trimming took 4 bases from V and 9 from J; bases not matched to a gene: 3. Germline V gives CDR1 SGHDN, CDR2 FVKESK. This CDR3 comprises 13 residues. The CDR3 sequence: CASSRAGGSEQFF. In DNA, the CDR3 is TGTGCCAGCAGCCGAGCGGGAGGGAGTGAGCAGTTCTTC.

The chain combines TRBV5-8 with TRBJ1-4; no clear D gene. CDR3 size: 15 residues. Per the germline V gene, CDR1 is SGHTS and CDR2 is YDEGEE. Trimming cost V 2 bases and J 4 bases, with 12 bases left between them. The CDR3 DNA follows: TGTGCCAGCAGCTTTGGAACAGACCTTAATGAAAAACTGTTTTTT. It encodes CASSFGTDLNEKLFF.

The chain couples TRBV7-2 to TRBJ1-6; perhaps TRBD1 as D (6 bases). Germline V gene data show CDR1 as SGHTA and CDR2 as FQGNSA. The V end lost 1 base, the J end lost 10 bases, and 14 bases lay between the germline ends. This CDR3 has 15 amino acids. Written as DNA, the CDR3 is TGTGCCAGCAGCTTAGGCCCAGGGGCAGGCTCACCCCTCCACTTT. This gives the protein CASSLGPGAGSPLHF.

V usage is TRBV2 and J usage is TRBJ1-6, with TRBD1 identical over 9 bases. Germline V gene sequence: CDR1 SNHLY, CDR2 FYNNEI. The trim removed 6 bases at V and 5 bases at J, leaving 5 bases unmatched. The CDR3 length is 15 residues. CDR3 loop: CASRGGQGDNSPLHF. CDR3 sequence (DNA): TGTGCCAGCAGGGGGGGACAGGGAGATAATTCACCCCTCCACTTT. The variable domain in full, with the rest retrieved from reference TRBV2 and TRBJ1-6, is EPEVTQTPSHQVTQMGQEVILRCVPISNHLYFYWYRQILGQKVEFLVSFYNNEISEKSEIFDDQFSVERPDGSNFTLKIRSTKLEDSAMYFCASRGGQGDNSPLHFGNGTRLTVT.

This chain joins TRBV5-6 and TRBJ2-1; TRBD1 might be the D (5 bases). CDR1 is SGHDT, CDR2 YYEEEE, per germline. The CDR3 loop spans 17 amino acids. Trimming left V 0 bases short and J 5 bases short, with 18 bases between. CDR3 nucleotide sequence: TGTGCCAGCAGCTTGGGAGTTTACAGGTCACCTAACAATGAGCAGTTCTTC. Protein: CASSLGVYRSPNNEQFF.

The chain employs TRBV5-1 and TRBJ1-1, with no clear D. Trimming shortened V by 2 bases and J by 0 bases, and 11 bases separated the two germline ends. The CDR3 totals 15 residues. Germline CDR1 reads SGHRS; CDR2 reads YFSETQ. CDR3 DNA: TGCGCCAGCAGCTTCCAGCTTAGTATGAACACTGAAGCTTTCTTT. Residues: CASSFQLSMNTEAFF.

V gene TRBV30 combines with J gene TRBJ2-7, with D possibly TRBD1 on 6 matching bases. Trimming left V 2 bases short and J 3 bases short, with 14 bases between. This CDR3 spans 14 amino acids. Germline lookup yields CDR1 GTSNPN and CDR2 SVGIG (reference sequence). Here the CDR3 DNA reads TGTGCCTGGAGTAATGTGAGGGGGATCTACGAGCAGTACTTC. Translating it yields CAWSNVRGIYEQYF.

V and J are TRBV30 and TRBJ1-3; no reliable D call. Germline assignment: CDR1 GTSNPN and CDR2 SVGIG (reference sequence). CDR3 length equals 15 residues. Trimming took off 2 bases at V and 0 bases at J, with 11 bases between the two ends. Written as DNA, the CDR3 is TGTGCCTGGAGTAGGACCCCAGACTCTGGAAACACCATATATTTT. Its protein is CAWSRTPDSGNTIYF.

The gene calls are TRBV7-9 and TRBJ1-2; no clear D. The CDR3 loop spans 12 amino acids. The V end lost 1 base, the J end lost 8 bases, and 8 bases lay between the germline ends. The germline gives CDR1 SEHNR, CDR2 FQNEAQ (reference sequence). The CDR3 DNA reads TGTGCCAGCAGCTTAGAGGGCTGGGGCTACACCTTC. This sequence encodes CASSLEGWGYTF.

This sequence joins TRBV2 and TRBJ1-5; tentatively, D is TRBD1 (5 bases). The CDR3 runs 13 residues. The ends were cut back, 8 bases at V and 7 bases at J, with 15 bases in the middle. Looked up from germline, CDR1 is SNHLY and CDR2 is FYNNEI. CDR3 residues: CASVEGVGQPQHF. CDR3 coding DNA: TGTGCCAGCGTGGAAGGGGTTGGGCAGCCCCAGCATTTT.

The chain links TRBV12-2 to TRBJ2-7; the table's D call of TRBD2 was not tested on the DNA. TRBV12-2 is labeled a pseudogene. The CDR3 length is 17 residues. The CDR3 loop is CASRWGTSGSLVHEQYF. The CDR3 coding sequence is TGTGCAAGTCGCTGGGGGACTAGCGGGAGTTTGGTCCACGAGCAGTACTTC.